One and the same sample provided the 14 T cell receptor beta chains below, sequenced in a study of blood T cell repertoires in COVID-19. Sequencing was performed with immunoSEQ multiplex PCR; in TCRdb, only in-frame clones are kept and a portion is missing. The table has tens of thousands of clones, around 84% seen once. The sample consisted of peripheral blood. Every receptor here comes from a man aged 70 or older with acute or convalescent COVID-19.

This clone was counted only a few times. The chain is built from TRBV25-1 and TRBJ1-3; 7 positions match TRBD1. Germline CDR1 and CDR2: MGHDK and SYGVNS. Trimming at V came to 6 bases and at J to 8 bases, leaving 13 bases not matched to a gene. This CDR3 has 15 amino acids. The CDR3 DNA sequence: TGTGCCAGCAGGGGGGACAGAGGCGTTTGGGACACCATATATTTT. Translating gives CASRGDRGVWDTIYF. The whole variable domain, remainder taken from reference TRBV25-1 and TRBJ1-3, is EADIYQTPRYLVIGTGKKITLECSQTMGHDKMYWYQQDPGMELHLIHYSYGVNSTEKGDLSSESTVSRIRTEHFPLTLESARPSHTSQYLCASRGDRGVWDTIYFGEGSWLTVV.

This clone has just a few counts. The chain recombines TRBV12-3 or TRBV12-4 with TRBJ1-4; D is unclear. The CDR3 has 11 amino acids. Trimming left V 6 bases short and J 8 bases short, with 7 bases between. As DNA, the CDR3 is TGTGCCAGCAGCACGAGCGAAAAACTGTTTTTT. Its translation: CASSTSEKLFF.

This clone came up once. The chain employs TRBV11-2 and TRBJ2-3, with TRBD2 as a possible D gene (5 bases). The germline V gene encodes CDR1 SGHAT and CDR2 FQNNGV. CDR3 size: 16 residues. V dropped 5 bases and J dropped 9 bases, with 24 bases sitting between them. The CDR3 DNA sequence: TGTGCCAGCAGCAACCGTGGAGGCCTAGATCCGGGGACGCAGTATTTT. The encoded protein is CASSNRGGLDPGTQYF.

This clone was seen only a few times. CDR3 DNA sequence: TGTGCCAGCAGCCCCCGGGGGGCCCAGCCCCAGCATTTT. Amino acids: CASSPRGAQPQHF. This chain links TRBV7-2 with TRBJ1-5; D perhaps matches TRBD1 (6 bases). The V gene lost 5 bases and the J gene lost 7 bases, with 12 bases spanning the gap. This CDR3 has 13 amino acids. Germline CDR1 reads SGHTA; CDR2 reads FQGNSA.

The chain has TRBV19 and TRBJ1-4; 11 bases are shared with TRBD1. The CDR3 sequence is 16 residues long. Germline V CDR1 and CDR2: LNHDA, SQIVND (reference sequence). Trimming cost V 0 bases and J 8 bases; bases outside gene matches: 5. Here the CDR3 reads CASSIDWTGGPEKLFF. The CDR3 coding sequence is TGTGCCAGTAGTATAGATTGGACAGGGGGCCCGGAAAAACTGTTTTTT.

V is TRBV12-3 or TRBV12-4 and J is TRBJ2-5, with unresolved D. Trimming took 7 bases from V and 3 from J, leaving 12 bases between them. This CDR3 spans 13 amino acids. Here the CDR3 reads CASNLRSEETQYF. In DNA form, the CDR3 reads TGTGCCAGCAACCTTAGGAGCGAAGAGACCCAGTACTTC.

The V and J genes are TRBV28 and TRBJ2-7, with TRBD2 matching 11 bases. This CDR3 comprises 15 residues. Trimming at V came to 6 bases and at J to 11 bases, leaving 15 bases not matched to a gene. Germline V gives CDR1 MDHEN, CDR2 SYDVKM. The CDR3, as DNA: TGTGCCAGCAGGTCGGATCCGGCGACTAGCGGGACGGAGTACTTC. Protein sequence: CASRSDPATSGTEYF.

This clone came up many times. The gene calls are TRBV6-2 or TRBV6-3 and TRBJ2-7; D is unclear. The germline CDR1 and CDR2 sequences are MNHEY and SVGEGT. Trimming shortened V by 2 bases and J by 2 bases, and 7 bases separated the two germline ends. The length of the CDR3 is 13 residues. The CDR3: CASSYVPTYEQYF. The CDR3 bases are TGTGCCAGCAGTTACGTTCCAACCTACGAGCAGTACTTC.

The chain joins TRBV19 to TRBJ1-1; D is undetermined. V dropped 7 bases and J dropped 1 base, with 10 bases sitting between them. Per the germline V gene, CDR1 is LNHDA and CDR2 is SQIVND (reference sequence). This CDR3 is 13 amino acids long. CDR3: CASTQVSNTEAFF. Here the CDR3 DNA reads TGTGCCAGTACCCAGGTGTCGAACACTGAAGCTTTCTTT.

The CDR3 sequence is CAWSPLYTEAFF. CDR3 in DNA: TGTGCCTGGAGTCCACTTTACACTGAAGCTTTCTTT. V usage is TRBV30 and J usage is TRBJ1-1; D is unresolved. V was pared by 2 bases and J by 3 bases, with 7 bases between. Per the germline V gene, CDR1 is GTSNPN and CDR2 is SVGIG (reference sequence). The CDR3 loop spans 12 amino acids.

This clone was recorded only once. The rearrangement links TRBV2 to TRBJ2-5; 9 nucleotides line up with TRBD1. CDR3 length: 14 residues. Per the germline V gene, CDR1 is SNHLY and CDR2 is FYNNEI. V shed 1 base and J 4 bases; nucleotides not matched to a gene: 1. CDR3 in amino acids: CASSEGTGVETQYF. As DNA, the CDR3 is TGTGCCAGCAGTGAAGGGACAGGGGTAGAGACCCAGTACTTC. The whole variable domain, remainder taken from reference TRBV2 and TRBJ2-5, is EPEVTQTPSHQVTQMGQEVILRCVPISNHLYFYWYRQILGQKVEFLVSFYNNEISEKSEIFDDQFSVERPDGSNFTLKIRSTKLEDSAMYFCASSEGTGVETQYFGPGTRLLVL.

The chain recombines TRBV12-5 with TRBJ1-4; TRBD1 matches 10 bases. V lost 8 bases and J lost 5; bases outside the gene matches: 17. CDR1 LGHNT and CDR2 FRNRAP come from the germline V gene. This CDR3 has 18 amino acids. The CDR3 DNA follows: TGTGCTAGTAGGATATTGGGACAGGGGAGGTCGTTGAATGAAAAACTGTTTTTT. Translation: CASRILGQGRSLNEKLFF.

The chain recombines TRBV6-2 or TRBV6-3 with TRBJ2-1; D uncertain. Germline-derived CDR1 and CDR2 are MNHEY and SVGEGT. This CDR3 region has 11 residues. The V end was cut by 5 bases, the J end by 9 bases, with 8 bases between. The CDR3 region is CASSPSTEQFF. CDR3 coding DNA: TGTGCCAGCAGTCCCAGTACTGAGCAGTTCTTC.

The sample holds one count of this clone. This chain uses TRBV27 with TRBJ2-2; D is unclear. The CDR3 contains 14 residues. Germline lookup yields CDR1 MNHEY and CDR2 SMNVEV (reference sequence). V lost 5 bases and J 6 bases, leaving 13 bases between the germline ends. CDR3 amino acids: CASSPLGDPGELFF. The CDR3 coding sequence is TGTGCCAGCAGTCCCCTAGGTGACCCCGGGGAGCTGTTTTTT.